One sample yielded the 23 T cell receptor beta chains listed below, sequenced in a study of blood T cell repertoires in COVID-19. This table comes from immunoSEQ multiplex PCR, and its TCRdb copy is limited to in-frame clones, with some not included. The sample includes roughly 260,000 clones, under 90% of them seen just once. Sample: PBMCs or T cells enriched from blood (not recorded which). Every receptor here comes from a woman aged 40 to 55 who had been exposed to COVID-19.

The rearrangement uses TRBV2 and TRBJ2-6; D may be TRBD1 (6 bases). V was shortened by 7 bases and J by 0 bases, with 13 bases between the two germline ends. The CDR3 spans 16 residues. Germline values: CDR1 SNHLY, CDR2 FYNNEI. The CDR3: CASTGTLISGANVLTF. The CDR3 bases are TGTGCCAGCACCGGGACATTGATCTCTGGGGCCAACGTCCTGACTTTC.

This clone was seen ten or more times. The chain combines TRBV4-2 with TRBJ1-1; no reliable D call. This CDR3 is 14 amino acids long. The germline gives CDR1 LGHNA, CDR2 YNFKEQ. V dropped 0 bases and J dropped 1 base, with 6 bases sitting between them. CDR3 in amino acids: CASSQDPGNTEAFF. Written as DNA, the CDR3 is TGTGCCAGCAGCCAAGATCCCGGGAACACTGAAGCTTTCTTT.

V gene TRBV2 combines with J gene TRBJ1-5; 11 positions match TRBD1. V trimming: 7 bases; J trimming: 2 bases; junction bases outside the gene matches: 4. CDR1 is SNHLY and CDR2 is FYNNEI in the germline V gene. The CDR3 spans 15 residues. CDR3 nucleotide sequence: TGTGCCAGCAATGGACAGGGGGCGGGCAATCAGCCCCAGCATTTT. Protein product: CASNGQGAGNQPQHF.

V gene TRBV27 combines with J gene TRBJ1-1; tentative D call: TRBD1 (5 bases). Trimming shortened V by 4 bases and J by 0 bases, and 12 bases separated the two germline ends. The CDR3 is made up of 15 amino acids. Looked up from germline, CDR1 is MNHEY and CDR2 is SMNVEV (reference sequence). In nucleotides, the CDR3 is TGTGCCAGCAGTTCGAATTCAGGGATGAACACTGAAGCTTTCTTT. Protein: CASSSNSGMNTEAFF.

The chain has TRBV19 and TRBJ1-4; 7 nucleotides line up with TRBD1. The trim removed 0 bases at V and 5 bases at J, leaving 6 bases unmatched. CDR1 and CDR2 (germline): LNHDA, SQIVND (reference sequence). This CDR3 comprises 16 residues. The CDR3 here is CASSIESGGTNEKLFF. The CDR3, as DNA: TGTGCCAGTAGTATAGAGTCAGGGGGGACGAATGAAAAACTGTTTTTT.

This clone was seen a few times. The CDR3 nucleotides are TGTGCCAGCAGGGCCGGGACAGGGTGGACAGATACGCAGTATTTT. Translation gives CASRAGTGWTDTQYF. The V call is TRBV6-5, the J call TRBJ2-3; 9 bases match TRBD1. V lost 6 bases, J lost 3 bases, and 7 bases stayed unmatched. The CDR3 loop spans 15 amino acids. Per the germline V gene, CDR1 is MNHEY and CDR2 is SVGAGI.

The J gene is TRBJ1-5, the V gene TRBV5-1, with D tentatively TRBD1 (6 bases). CDR1 and CDR2 (germline): SGHRS, YFSETQ. The CDR3 is 14 amino acids. With 4 bases removed from V and 1 base from J, the gap between germline ends came to 9 bases. This CDR3 is CASSPTGSNQPQHF. The CDR3 coding sequence is TGCGCCAGCAGCCCTACAGGGAGCAATCAGCCCCAGCATTTT.

V and J are TRBV28 and TRBJ2-7; D perhaps matches TRBD2 (6 bases). Germline V gene sequence: CDR1 MDHEN, CDR2 SYDVKM. The CDR3 extends over 12 amino acids. V lost 6 bases, J lost 6 bases, and 12 bases lay in between. CDR3 residues: CASRRRVGEQYF. CDR3 sequence (DNA): TGTGCCAGCAGGCGGAGGGTAGGCGAGCAGTACTTC.

The rearrangement links TRBV7-2 to TRBJ1-4, with 9 nucleotides matching TRBD1. The germline gives CDR1 SGHTA, CDR2 FQGNSA. Trimming cost V 2 bases and J 6 bases; bases outside gene matches: 1. This CDR3 comprises 14 residues. As DNA, the CDR3 is TGTGCCAGCAGCTTAAACAGGGGGCATGAAAAACTGTTTTTT. Protein sequence: CASSLNRGHEKLFF. The whole variable domain, remainder taken from reference TRBV7-2 and TRBJ1-4, is GAGVSQSPSNKVTEKGKDVELRCDPISGHTALYWYRQSLGQGLEFLIYFQGNSAPDKSGLPSDRFSAERTGGSVSTLTIQRTQQEDSAVYLCASSLNRGHEKLFFGSGTQLSVL.

This chain links TRBV9 with TRBJ2-7; 8 positions agree with TRBD2. Germline values: CDR1 SGDLS, CDR2 YYNGEE. The CDR3 covers 15 residues. V gave up 0 bases and J gave up 2 bases; unmatched junction bases: 4. The CDR3 nucleotides read TGTGCCAGCAGCGTAGAGTCGGGGGGGGCCTACGAGCAGTACTTC. Translated: CASSVESGGAYEQYF.

The V gene is TRBV15, the J gene TRBJ1-3, with TRBD1 matching 8 bases. The CDR3 has 20 residues. Germline assignment: CDR1 LNHNV and CDR2 YYDKDF (reference sequence). J lost 1 base, V lost 1 base, and 15 bases had no gene match. CDR3 residues: CATSRGRRVGQGPSGNTIYF. The CDR3 nucleotides are TGTGCCACCAGCAGAGGCCGGAGGGTAGGACAGGGTCCTTCTGGAAACACCATATATTTT.

The chain employs TRBV5-1 and TRBJ2-3, with D perhaps matching TRBD2 (6 bases). The V end was cut by 5 bases, the J end by 4 bases, with 14 bases between. The CDR3 length is 14 residues. Germline V CDR1 and CDR2: SGHRS, YFSETQ. In nucleotides, the CDR3 is TGCGCCAGCAGGCTTCTGGAGGGGTCAGATACGCAGTATTTT. It specifies CASRLLEGSDTQYF.

This chain links TRBV5-4 with TRBJ1-2; D is uncertain. V was clipped by 3 bases and J by 2 bases, with 14 bases between them. There are 15 residues in the CDR3. The germline V gene has CDR1 SGHNT and CDR2 YYREEE (reference sequence). CDR3 bases: TGTGCCAGCAGCTGGGGAGGCAATACGAACTATGGCTACACCTTC. Translation: CASSWGGNTNYGYTF.

This chain's CDR3 is CASSPLGGDTQYF. The DNA of the CDR3 is TGTGCCAGCAGCCCTCTCGGGGGGGATACGCAGTATTTT. The J gene is TRBJ2-3, the V gene TRBV7-9, with TRBD2 matching 7 bases. Unmatched junction bases numbered 5, after V lost 5 bases and J lost 6 bases. There are 13 residues in the CDR3. Germline-derived CDR1 and CDR2 are SEHNR and FQNEAQ (reference sequence).

The J gene is TRBJ1-5, the V gene TRBV7-2, with 7 bases that match TRBD1. The V and J ends lost 5 bases and 4 bases, in that order; junction bases with no gene match: 8. Germline V CDR1 and CDR2: SGHTA, FQGNSA. The CDR3 spans 15 residues. The CDR3 DNA reads as TGTGCCAGCAGCCCGAGGACAGGACCTAATCAGCCCCAGCATTTT. Encoded protein: CASSPRTGPNQPQHF. The full variable domain, completed using reference TRBV7-2 and TRBJ1-5, is GAGVSQSPSNKVTEKGKDVELRCDPISGHTALYWYRQSLGQGLEFLIYFQGNSAPDKSGLPSDRFSAERTGGSVSTLTIQRTQQEDSAVYLCASSPRTGPNQPQHFGDGTRLSIL.

Points on this clone: The junction shows a germline mismatch at one end, possibly a read error. This chain joins TRBV9 and TRBJ2-1, with TRBD1 identical over 10 bases. CDR1 and CDR2 from the germline V gene are SGDLS and YYNGEE. This CDR3 has 12 residues. The DNA for the CDR3 is TGTGCCAGCAGCGTCTCGGGACAGGGGTTCCTCTTC. Its translation is CASSVSGQGFLF.

This clone came up once. The gene calls are TRBV28 and TRBJ1-2; 7 bases line up with TRBD1. The CDR3 totals 16 residues. CDR1 is MDHEN, CDR2 SYDVKM, per germline. With 3 bases clipped from V and 0 bases from J, the junction kept 7 bases outside the gene matches. The CDR3 here is CASSFQGTATNYGYTF. CDR3 nucleotides: TGTGCCAGCAGTTTCCAAGGGACAGCTACTAACTATGGCTACACCTTC.

The V call is TRBV19, the J call TRBJ2-6, with a possible D match to TRBD2 (5 bases). The length of the CDR3 is 15 residues. Looked up from germline, CDR1 is LNHDA and CDR2 is SQIVND (reference sequence). V was pared by 5 bases and J by 2 bases, with 10 bases between. For the CDR3, the DNA is TGTGCCAGTAGTCCAGTCGGGGCTGGGGCCAACGTCCTGACTTTC. Amino acid sequence: CASSPVGAGANVLTF. Complete variable domain (other parts from reference TRBV19 and TRBJ2-6): DGGITQSPKYLFRKEGQNVTLSCEQNLNHDAMYWYRQDPGQGLRLIYYSQIVNDFQKGDIAEGYSVSREKKESFPLTVTSAQKNPTAFYLCASSPVGAGANVLTFGAGSRLTVL.

The genes are TRBV18 and TRBJ1-2; D gene ambiguous. Looked up from germline, CDR1 is KGHSH and CDR2 is LQKENI. The CDR3 totals 15 residues. Trimming cost V 3 bases and J 4 bases, with 15 bases left between them. This CDR3 reads CASSPDEGVAYGYTF. The DNA for the CDR3 is TGTGCCAGCTCACCCGACGAGGGAGTGGCCTATGGCTACACCTTC.

This chain links TRBV6-5 with TRBJ2-7; TRBD1 is a possible D gene (6 bases). The length of the CDR3 is 16 residues. With 4 bases removed from V and 0 bases from J, the gap between germline ends came to 16 bases. The germline CDR1 and CDR2 sequences are MNHEY and SVGAGI. CDR3 region: CASSSSFRQASYEQYF. CDR3 bases: TGTGCCAGCAGTTCCTCCTTCCGACAGGCCTCCTACGAGCAGTACTTC.

The chain recombines TRBV5-1 with TRBJ1-2, with D possibly TRBD1 on 6 matching bases. The CDR3 covers 15 residues. Trimming removed 0 bases at V and 0 bases at J, with 9 bases between. Looked up from germline, CDR1 is SGHRS and CDR2 is YFSETQ. The CDR3 DNA reads as TGCGCCAGCAGCTTGGATGGACAGTCTAACTATGGCTACACCTTC. It specifies CASSLDGQSNYGYTF.

V usage is TRBV5-5 and J usage is TRBJ2-3; a possible D gene is TRBD2 (7 bases). Germline V gene sequence: CDR1 SGHKS, CDR2 YYEKEE (reference sequence). This CDR3 comprises 17 residues. Trimming shortened V by 2 bases and J by 3 bases, and 19 bases separated the two germline ends. CDR3 coding DNA: TGTGCCAGCAGCTTCCTCAGGGGAGGGCCTTCTACAGATACGCAGTATTTT. Encoded protein: CASSFLRGGPSTDTQYF.

The genes are TRBV28 and TRBJ2-2; possibly TRBD2 for D (7 bases). CDR1 MDHEN and CDR2 SYDVKM come from the germline V gene. V lost 3 bases and J 7 bases, leaving 15 bases between the germline ends. The CDR3 has 15 amino acids. DNA for the CDR3: TGTGCCAGCAGTTTTCGGGGGGCTCGACACGGGGAGCTGTTTTTT. This translates into CASSFRGARHGELFF.